Below are 11 T cell receptor beta chains sequenced from a single sample in a study of T cells in women clearing cervical HPV infection. Data came from immunoSEQ multiplex PCR; TCRdb stores just in-frame clones and leaves some out. The table lists more than 20,000 clones. The sample consisted of blood buffy coat. The receptors were sampled from a woman aged 18 to 75 with a cervical HPV16 infection that either progressed to CIN3+ or cleared (not recorded which).

As for this clone: The read stops 3 residues short of the end of the CDR3; the missing end is completed from the germline J gene. V usage is TRBV2 and J usage is TRBJ2-7; the D gene is possibly TRBD1 (5 bases). CDR1 and CDR2 from the germline V gene are SNHLY and FYNNEI. The CDR3 spans 15 residues. V lost 2 bases and J lost 2, with 13 bases in between. The CDR3 spells CASSESKGLTYEQYF. The CDR3 DNA, read in part, is TGTGCCAGCAGTGAATCTAAGGGGCTCACCTACGAG.

This clone is deemed medium-sized (0.01 to 0.1%) by its frequency. The read halts 3 residues ahead of the CDR3 end, with the missing end drawn from the germline J gene. V usage is TRBV19 and J usage is TRBJ2-5, with D possibly TRBD2 on 6 matching bases. Germline values: CDR1 LNHDA, CDR2 SQIVND (reference sequence). The CDR3 runs to 15 residues. V gave up 5 bases and J gave up 5 bases, with 18 bases separating them. The CDR3 loop is CASSSRVNAGETQYF. Partial CDR3 DNA: TGTGCCAGTAGTTCCCGGGTTAATGCGGGGGAGACC.

Notes on this clone: The CDR3 extends 3 residues past the end of the read, so its final part is completed from the germline J gene. The J gene is TRBJ2-2, the V gene TRBV7-9; D is possibly TRBD1 (5 bases). There are 14 residues in the CDR3. Deletions cut 1 base from V and 7 bases from J, with 10 bases between. CDR1 is SEHNR, CDR2 FQNEAQ, per germline (reference sequence). Incomplete CDR3 DNA: TGTGCCAGCAGCTTAGGGGCAGGGAACGGGGAG. It is translated as CASSLGAGNGE. The whole CDR3 protein is CASSLGAGNGELFF.

Regarding this clone: The junction differs from germline at one of its ends, possibly a read error. The CDR3 extends 3 residues past the end of the read, so its final part is completed from the germline J gene. The V gene is TRBV4-2, the J gene TRBJ1-2, with no clear D. Germline CDR1 and CDR2: LGHNA and YNFKEQ. The CDR3 sequence is 14 residues long. Incomplete CDR3 DNA: TGCGCCAGCAGCCAAGATCTTCACTCCTATGGC. This translates into CASSQDLHSYG. The entire CDR3 sequence reads CASSQDLHSYGYTF.

As concerns this clone: The read falls 3 residues short of the CDR3 end, and the missing part is taken from the germline J gene. The V call is TRBV2, the J call TRBJ2-1, with 15 bases matching TRBD2. This CDR3 has 16 amino acids. CDR1 is SNHLY and CDR2 is FYNNEI in the germline V gene. V was pared by 6 bases and J by 7 bases, with 7 bases of the junction left unmatched. CDR3 bases read: TGTGCCAGCAGGGGACTAGCGGGAGGACTTAGGAATGAG. Translation: CASRGLAGGLRNE. The entire CDR3 protein reads CASRGLAGGLRNEQFF.

A remark on this clone: The read terminates 3 residues before the CDR3 end, so the remaining end is supplied by the germline J gene. The genes are TRBV20-1 and TRBJ2-3, with 14 bases that match TRBD2. There are 15 residues in the CDR3. Looked up from germline, CDR1 is DFQATT and CDR2 is SNEGSKA (reference sequence). Germline trimming cut 7 bases from V and 2 bases from J; bases unmatched to any gene: 5. Partial CDR3 DNA: TGCAGTGTACCGGGACTAGCGGGGGTCACAGATACG. This translates into CSVPGLAGVTDT. Given in full, the CDR3 is CSVPGLAGVTDTQYF.

Comment on this clone: The CDR3 is cut off 3 residues early in the read; its end comes from the germline J gene. The chain is built from TRBV20-1 and TRBJ2-7; a weak D match, TRBD1 (5 bases). Trimming pared 1 base from V and 4 bases from J, leaving 11 bases between. In germline, CDR1 is DFQATT, CDR2 SNEGSKA (reference sequence). This CDR3 region has 13 residues. The CDR3 bases that were read are TGCAGTGCTAGAGTAGGGGTAGGGTACGAG. Encoded protein: CSARVGVGYE. The full CDR3 protein is CSARVGVGYEQYF.

With respect to this clone: The read falls 3 residues short of the CDR3 end, and the missing part is taken from the germline J gene. The chain joins TRBV6-1 to TRBJ2-2; D remains ambiguous. CDR1 and CDR2 (germline): MNHNS, SASEGT. With 3 bases removed from V and 5 bases from J, the gap between germline ends came to 10 bases. The CDR3 totals 14 residues. The sequenced CDR3 bases are TGTGCCAGCAGTGAGTCCAGGCAAACCGGGGAG. This translates into CASSESRQTGE. The full CDR3 protein reads CASSESRQTGELFF.

In regard to this clone: The CDR3 goes on 3 residues after the read ends, and that part is filled in from the germline J gene. The chain uses TRBV5-1 and TRBJ1-2, with 9 positions matching TRBD1. Germline V lookup: CDR1 SGHRS, CDR2 YFSETQ. The CDR3 extends over 15 amino acids. The junction had 9 bases not matched to a gene; V was cut back by 3 bases and J by 6 bases. CDR3 region: CASSSTTGGGDGYTF. Incomplete CDR3 DNA: TGCGCCAGCAGCTCGACGACAGGGGGAGGGGATGGC.

Regarding this clone: Read data end 3 residues before the CDR3 end; the end is taken from the germline J gene. The V gene is TRBV18, the J gene TRBJ1-2; tentatively, D is TRBD1 (5 bases). Germline lookup yields CDR1 KGHSH and CDR2 LQKENI. Deletions cut 3 bases from V and 2 bases from J, with 10 bases between. CDR3 length equals 14 residues. This CDR3 reads CASSPGQDNYGYTF. The CDR3 DNA, read in part, is TGTGCCAGCTCACCGGGGCAGGACAACTATGGC. Full variable domain (rest looked up from reference TRBV18 and TRBJ1-2): NAGVMQNPRHLVRRRGQEARLRCSPMKGHSHVYWYRQLPEEGLKFMVYLQKENIIDESGMPKERFSAEFPKEGPSILRIQQVVRGDSAAYFCASSPGQDNYGYTFGSGTRLTVV.

Remarks on this clone: The read ends 3 residues before the CDR3 terminus; that terminus is restored from the germline J gene. The chain combines TRBV30 with TRBJ1-4; TRBD1 matches 7 bases. J lost 8 bases, V lost 0 bases, and 6 bases had no gene match. This CDR3 has 14 residues. The germline CDR1 and CDR2 sequences are GTSNPN and SVGIG (reference sequence). CDR3 sequence reads: CAWSVAGGWEKLFF. The covered CDR3 bases are TGTGCCTGGAGTGTGGCAGGGGGATGGGAAAAA.